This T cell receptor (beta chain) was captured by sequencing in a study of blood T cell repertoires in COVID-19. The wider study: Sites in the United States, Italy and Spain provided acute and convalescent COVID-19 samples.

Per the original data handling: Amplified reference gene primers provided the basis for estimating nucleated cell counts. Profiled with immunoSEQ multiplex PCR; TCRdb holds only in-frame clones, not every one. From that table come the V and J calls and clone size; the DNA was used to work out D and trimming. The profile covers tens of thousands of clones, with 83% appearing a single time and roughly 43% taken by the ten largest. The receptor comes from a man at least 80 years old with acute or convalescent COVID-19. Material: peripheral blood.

DNA for the CDR3: TGTGCCAGCAGCACGGTGAACACTGAAGCTTTCTTT. Translating it yields CASSTVNTEAFF. The chain couples TRBV28 to TRBJ1-1; D call uncertain. V lost 6 bases, J lost 0 bases, and 5 bases lay in between. The CDR3 is made up of 12 amino acids. CDR1 is MDHEN, CDR2 SYDVKM, per germline.